This TCR beta chain appears in the sequencing data of a study of shared clonotypes between healthy human individuals. The table came from immunoSEQ multiplex PCR; TCRdb's copy has only in-frame clones and leaves some out. Found here are around 1.9 million clones, 85% to 95% of them singletons; the top ten hold approximately 1.6%. Naive CD8 cells were CD45RO-negative, positively selected for CCR7, excluding terminally differentiated effector memory CD45RA+ cells. CDR3 length: 15 amino acids. V was trimmed by 4 bases and J by 0 bases, leaving 10 bases between them. CDR1 and CDR2 (germline): LNHDA, SQIVND (reference sequence).

Sequencing was done on a sample of naive CD8+ T cells from PBMCs. This TCR was recovered from a man younger than 35 in good health. Some clones in this sample may be carry-over from other donors' samples. This rearrangement joins TRBV19 to TRBJ1-3; no firm D call. The CDR3 DNA is TGTGCCAGTAGTAGAGACCATCGCTCTGGAAACACCATATATTTT. Protein product: CASSRDHRSGNTIYF. The variable domain in full, completed from reference TRBV19 and TRBJ1-3, reads DGGITQSPKYLFRKEGQNVTLSCEQNLNHDAMYWYRQDPGQGLRLIYYSQIVNDFQKGDIAEGYSVSREKKESFPLTVTSAQKNPTAFYLCASSRDHRSGNTIYFGEGSWLTVV.